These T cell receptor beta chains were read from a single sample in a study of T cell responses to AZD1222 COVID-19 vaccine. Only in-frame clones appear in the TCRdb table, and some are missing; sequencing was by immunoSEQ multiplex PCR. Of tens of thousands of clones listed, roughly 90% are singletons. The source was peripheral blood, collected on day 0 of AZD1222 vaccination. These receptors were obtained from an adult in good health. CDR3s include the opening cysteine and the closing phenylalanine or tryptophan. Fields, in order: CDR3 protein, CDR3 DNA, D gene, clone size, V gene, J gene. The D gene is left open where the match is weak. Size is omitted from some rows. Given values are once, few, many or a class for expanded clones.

CDR3aa: CASRTAPGGSNTGELFF; CDR3nt: TGCGCCAGCAGGACCGCCCCCGGGGGGTCCAACACCGGGGAGCTGTTTTTT; d_gene: TRBD2; abundance: .; v_gene: TRBV5-1; j_gene: TRBJ2-2
CDR3aa: CASSPGTAVREKLFF; CDR3nt: TGTGCCAGCAGCCCCGGGACGGCCGTTAGGGAAAAACTGTTTTTT; d_gene: .; abundance: .; v_gene: TRBV7-2; j_gene: TRBJ1-4
CDR3aa: CASSESTIGQGDAGDYGYTF; CDR3nt: TGCGCCAGCAGTGAGTCAACCATCGGACAGGGGGACGCGGGCGACTATGGCTACACCTTC; d_gene: TRBD1; abundance: .; v_gene: TRBV10-1; j_gene: TRBJ1-2
CDR3aa: CASSQDLGGQPQHF; CDR3nt: TGTGCCAGCAGCCAGGACCTGGGCGGGCAGCCCCAGCATTTT; d_gene: .; abundance: .; v_gene: TRBV4-2; j_gene: TRBJ1-5
CDR3aa: CASSYSYRGLTEAFF; CDR3nt: TGTGCCAGCAGTTACTCGTACAGGGGGTTGACTGAAGCTTTCTTT; d_gene: TRBD1; abundance: .; v_gene: TRBV6-2/TRBV6-3; j_gene: TRBJ1-1
CDR3aa: CSVVRGSTDTQYF; CDR3nt: TGCAGCGTTGTTAGGGGCAGCACAGATACGCAGTATTTT; d_gene: .; abundance: once; v_gene: TRBV29-1; j_gene: TRBJ2-3
CDR3aa: CASSPDRSDYQPQHF; CDR3nt: TGTGCCAGCTCACCGGATAGGTCAGACTATCAGCCCCAGCATTTT; d_gene: .; abundance: once; v_gene: TRBV18; j_gene: TRBJ1-5
CDR3aa: CASSQVTGGYTF; CDR3nt: TGCGCCAGCAGCCAAGTCACAGGGGGCTACACCTTC; d_gene: .; abundance: .; v_gene: TRBV4-1; j_gene: TRBJ1-2
CDR3aa: CASSPGLAQPGIIIGAYNSPLHF; CDR3nt: TGTGCCAGCAGCCCAGGATTGGCCCAACCGGGGATAATAATTGGGGCCTATAATTCACCCCTCCACTTT; d_gene: .; abundance: .; v_gene: TRBV16; j_gene: TRBJ1-6
CDR3aa: CASSLAEGGIQYF; CDR3nt: TGTGCCAGCAGTTTAGCGGAGGGTGGTATTCAGTACTTC; d_gene: .; abundance: .; v_gene: TRBV12-3/TRBV12-4; j_gene: TRBJ2-4
CDR3aa: CASSVEGEPGELFF; CDR3nt: TGTGCCAGCAGCGTAGAGGGGGAGCCCGGGGAGCTGTTTTTT; d_gene: .; abundance: .; v_gene: TRBV9; j_gene: TRBJ2-2
CDR3aa: CASSQQRTGSPTNEKLFF; CDR3nt: TGCGCCAGCAGCCAACAGAGGACAGGGAGTCCAACTAATGAAAAACTGTTTTTT; d_gene: TRBD1; abundance: .; v_gene: TRBV4-1; j_gene: TRBJ1-4
CDR3aa: CASSRSASSGNTIYF; CDR3nt: TGTGCCAGCAGTCGCAGCGCCAGCTCTGGAAACACCATATATTTT; d_gene: .; abundance: .; v_gene: TRBV6-5; j_gene: TRBJ1-3
CDR3aa: CASSLSSAQPGKLFF; CDR3nt: TGTGCCAGCAGCTTATCGTCAGCCCAACCGGGGAAACTGTTTTTT; d_gene: .; abundance: .; v_gene: TRBV13; j_gene: TRBJ1-4
CDR3aa: CASSLLGQGGEQYF; CDR3nt: TGTGCCAGCAGCTTACTGGGACAGGGAGGCGAGCAGTACTTC; d_gene: TRBD1; abundance: few; v_gene: TRBV7-8; j_gene: TRBJ2-7
CDR3aa: CASSTGQGSGELFF; CDR3nt: TGTGCCAGCAGCACAGGACAGGGCTCCGGGGAGCTGTTTTTT; d_gene: TRBD1; abundance: .; v_gene: TRBV5-4; j_gene: TRBJ2-2
CDR3aa: CASSQDGGGYSNQPQHF; CDR3nt: TGCGCCAGCAGCCAAGATGGTGGCGGTTATAGCAATCAGCCCCAGCATTTT; d_gene: .; abundance: .; v_gene: TRBV4-1; j_gene: TRBJ1-5
CDR3aa: CASRHFGDTQYF; CDR3nt: TGTGCCAGCAGACACTTTGGGGATACGCAGTATTTT; d_gene: .; abundance: .; v_gene: TRBV6-5; j_gene: TRBJ2-3
CDR3aa: CASQRRSVVGNTIYF; CDR3nt: TGTGCCAGCCAACGACGTTCGGTAGTTGGAAACACCATATATTTT; d_gene: .; abundance: .; v_gene: TRBV6-5; j_gene: TRBJ1-3
CDR3aa: CASSSFRGSNYGYTF; CDR3nt: TGTGCCAGCAGCTCCTTCAGGGGGTCTAACTATGGCTACACCTTC; d_gene: TRBD1; abundance: .; v_gene: TRBV7-8; j_gene: TRBJ1-2
CDR3aa: CASSPEPNYGYTF; CDR3nt: TGTGCCAGCAGCCCCGAACCCAACTATGGCTACACCTTC; d_gene: .; abundance: .; v_gene: TRBV7-8; j_gene: TRBJ1-2
CDR3aa: CASSPVGGNEKLFF; CDR3nt: TGTGCCAGTAGTCCCGTGGGAGGGAATGAAAAACTGTTTTTT; d_gene: .; abundance: .; v_gene: TRBV19; j_gene: TRBJ1-4
CDR3aa: CASSIPGERGNQPQHF; CDR3nt: TGTGCCAGTAGTATCCCGGGGGAAAGGGGCAATCAGCCCCAGCATTTT; d_gene: .; abundance: .; v_gene: TRBV19; j_gene: TRBJ1-5
CDR3aa: CASTSRRDRGGSPLHF; CDR3nt: TGTGCCAGCACCTCAAGGAGGGATAGGGGTGGATCACCCCTCCACTTT; d_gene: .; abundance: once; v_gene: TRBV7-9; j_gene: TRBJ1-6
CDR3aa: CASSRDRYYGYTF; CDR3nt: TGTGCCAGTAGTAGGGACAGGTACTATGGCTACACCTTC; d_gene: TRBD1; abundance: .; v_gene: TRBV19; j_gene: TRBJ1-2
CDR3aa: CASSSQQGNQPQHF; CDR3nt: TGTGCCAGCAGCTCACAACAGGGGAATCAGCCCCAGCATTTT; d_gene: TRBD1; abundance: .; v_gene: TRBV7-9; j_gene: TRBJ1-5
CDR3aa: CATRLGQGAGYTF; CDR3nt: TGTGCCACCCGACTGGGACAGGGTGCCGGCTACACCTTC; d_gene: TRBD1; abundance: .; v_gene: TRBV19; j_gene: TRBJ1-2
CDR3aa: CASRQGRGYTF; CDR3nt: TGTGCCAGCAGACAGGGACGCGGCTACACCTTC; d_gene: .; abundance: once; v_gene: TRBV28; j_gene: TRBJ1-2
CDR3aa: CASSEGAPRSGNTIYF; CDR3nt: TGTGCCAGCAGTGAGGGGGCCCCGCGTTCTGGAAACACCATATATTTT; d_gene: .; abundance: .; v_gene: TRBV6-1; j_gene: TRBJ1-3
CDR3aa: CASSFYDRGYEQYF; CDR3nt: TGTGCCAGCAGTTTCTACGACAGAGGCTACGAGCAGTACTTC; d_gene: .; abundance: .; v_gene: TRBV27; j_gene: TRBJ2-7
CDR3aa: CASTWGTGRDTQYF; CDR3nt: TGTGCCAGCACCTGGGGGACCGGAAGGGATACGCAGTATTTT; d_gene: .; abundance: .; v_gene: TRBV7-9; j_gene: TRBJ2-3
CDR3aa: CAWSALTGAGGYTF; CDR3nt: TGTGCCTGGAGTGCCTTAACAGGGGCGGGGGGCTACACCTTC; d_gene: TRBD1; abundance: .; v_gene: TRBV30; j_gene: TRBJ1-2
CDR3aa: CASSAGQRNTEAFF; CDR3nt: TGTGCCAGCAGTGCGGGACAGAGGAACACTGAAGCTTTCTTT; d_gene: TRBD1; abundance: .; v_gene: TRBV9; j_gene: TRBJ1-1
CDR3aa: CASSRDRVSDEQFF; CDR3nt: TGCGCCAGCAGCCGGGACAGGGTAAGCGATGAGCAGTTCTTC; d_gene: TRBD1; abundance: .; v_gene: TRBV5-1; j_gene: TRBJ2-1
CDR3aa: CASSWRGPDTQYF; CDR3nt: TGTGCCAGCAGCTGGAGGGGCCCAGATACGCAGTATTTT; d_gene: .; abundance: .; v_gene: TRBV7-2; j_gene: TRBJ2-3
CDR3aa: CASAPRQDSNYGYTF; CDR3nt: TGTGCCAGCGCCCCGAGACAGGACTCTAACTATGGCTACACCTTC; d_gene: .; abundance: .; v_gene: TRBV7-2; j_gene: TRBJ1-2
CDR3aa: CASSPFRDGANTGELFF; CDR3nt: TGTGCCAGCTCACCATTCCGGGACGGTGCGAACACCGGGGAGCTGTTTTTT; d_gene: .; abundance: .; v_gene: TRBV18; j_gene: TRBJ2-2
CDR3aa: CAISEALRGRGIGYTF; CDR3nt: TGTGCCATCAGTGAGGCCCTCAGGGGAAGGGGGATTGGCTACACCTTC; d_gene: .; abundance: .; v_gene: TRBV10-3; j_gene: TRBJ1-2
CDR3aa: CASSFSWNEQFF; CDR3nt: TGTGCCAGCAGCTTTAGTTGGAATGAGCAGTTCTTC; d_gene: .; abundance: .; v_gene: TRBV27; j_gene: TRBJ2-1
CDR3aa: CASSSGLASYYEQYF; CDR3nt: TGTGCCAGCAGCTCTGGACTAGCTTCTTACTACGAGCAGTACTTC; d_gene: TRBD2; abundance: .; v_gene: TRBV6-5; j_gene: TRBJ2-7
CDR3aa: CATSDSRAGSNQPQHF; CDR3nt: TGTGCCACCAGTGATTCGAGGGCCGGTAGCAATCAGCCCCAGCATTTT; d_gene: .; abundance: .; v_gene: TRBV24-1; j_gene: TRBJ1-5
CDR3aa: CASSSRGKETQYF; CDR3nt: TGTGCCAGTAGTTCGAGGGGGAAAGAGACCCAGTACTTC; d_gene: .; abundance: .; v_gene: TRBV19; j_gene: TRBJ2-5
CDR3aa: CASSPDQGRTEKLFF; CDR3nt: TGTGCCAGCAGCCCAGATCAGGGGCGGACTGAAAAACTGTTTTTT; d_gene: .; abundance: .; v_gene: TRBV7-8; j_gene: TRBJ1-4
CDR3aa: CASSPVRGRNTIYF; CDR3nt: TGTGCCAGCTCACCCGTCAGGGGGAGGAACACCATATATTTT; d_gene: TRBD1; abundance: .; v_gene: TRBV18; j_gene: TRBJ1-3
CDR3aa: CASSEGLAGTPWVQYF; CDR3nt: TGTGCCAGCAGCGAGGGACTAGCGGGGACCCCTTGGGTGCAGTACTTC; d_gene: TRBD2; abundance: .; v_gene: TRBV9; j_gene: TRBJ2-7
CDR3aa: CASITGPRNSPLHF; CDR3nt: TGCGCCAGCATTACAGGTCCCCGAAATTCACCCCTCCACTTT; d_gene: .; abundance: once; v_gene: TRBV23-1; j_gene: TRBJ1-6
CDR3aa: CASSSPNGVLQETQYF; CDR3nt: TGTGCCAGTAGTAGTCCTAACGGGGTTCTACAAGAGACCCAGTACTTC; d_gene: .; abundance: .; v_gene: TRBV19; j_gene: TRBJ2-5
CDR3aa: CASSRGDSSGNTIYF; CDR3nt: TGCGCCAGCTCCCGGGGGGATAGCTCTGGAAACACCATATATTTT; d_gene: .; abundance: .; v_gene: TRBV5-1; j_gene: TRBJ1-3
CDR3aa: CASSLFGPNQPQHF; CDR3nt: TGTGCCAGCAGTTTATTTGGGCCGAATCAGCCCCAGCATTTT; d_gene: .; abundance: .; v_gene: TRBV28; j_gene: TRBJ1-5
CDR3aa: CASSLRGANTEAFF; CDR3nt: TGCGCCAGCAGCTTGAGAGGGGCGAACACTGAAGCTTTCTTT; d_gene: .; abundance: .; v_gene: TRBV5-1; j_gene: TRBJ1-1
CDR3aa: CASSRPGTANYGYTF; CDR3nt: TGTGCCAGCAGCCGTCCCGGGACAGCTAACTATGGCTACACCTTC; d_gene: TRBD1; abundance: .; v_gene: TRBV6-6; j_gene: TRBJ1-2
CDR3aa: CASIEAPSGNTEAFF; CDR3nt: TGTGCCAGCATCGAAGCTCCCTCCGGGAACACTGAAGCTTTCTTT; d_gene: .; abundance: .; v_gene: TRBV6-6; j_gene: TRBJ1-1